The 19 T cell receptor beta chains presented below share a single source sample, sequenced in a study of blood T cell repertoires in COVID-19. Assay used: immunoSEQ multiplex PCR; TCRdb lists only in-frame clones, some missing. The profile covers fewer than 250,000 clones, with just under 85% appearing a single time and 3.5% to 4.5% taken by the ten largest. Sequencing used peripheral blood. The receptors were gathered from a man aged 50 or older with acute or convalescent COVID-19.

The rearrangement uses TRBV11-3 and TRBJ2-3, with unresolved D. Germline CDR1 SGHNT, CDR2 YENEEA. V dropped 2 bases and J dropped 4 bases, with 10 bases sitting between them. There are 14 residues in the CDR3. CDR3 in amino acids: CASSLSRSADTQYF. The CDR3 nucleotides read TGTGCCAGCAGCTTAAGCAGGTCCGCAGATACGCAGTATTTT.

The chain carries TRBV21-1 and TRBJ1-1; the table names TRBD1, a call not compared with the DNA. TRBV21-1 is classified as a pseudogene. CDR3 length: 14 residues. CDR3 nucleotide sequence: TGTGCCAGCAGCCGGGACAAACTGAACACTGAAGCTTTCTTT. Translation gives CASSRDKLNTEAFF.

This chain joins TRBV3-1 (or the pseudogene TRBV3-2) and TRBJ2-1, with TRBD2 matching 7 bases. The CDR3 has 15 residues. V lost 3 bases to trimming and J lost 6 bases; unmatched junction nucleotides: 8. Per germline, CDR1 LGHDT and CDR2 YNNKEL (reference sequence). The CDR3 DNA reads TGTGCCAGCAGCCAGATGAGCGGGATAGGCAATGAGCAGTTCTTC. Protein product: CASSQMSGIGNEQFF.

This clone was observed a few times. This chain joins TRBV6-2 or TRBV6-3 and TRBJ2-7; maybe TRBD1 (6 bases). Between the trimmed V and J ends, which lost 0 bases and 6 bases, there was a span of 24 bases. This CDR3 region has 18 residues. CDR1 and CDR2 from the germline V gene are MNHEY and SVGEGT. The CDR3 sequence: CASSYSIPQRRHRAEQYF. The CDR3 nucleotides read TGTGCCAGCAGTTACTCGATCCCCCAGCGGAGACACAGGGCCGAGCAGTACTTC.

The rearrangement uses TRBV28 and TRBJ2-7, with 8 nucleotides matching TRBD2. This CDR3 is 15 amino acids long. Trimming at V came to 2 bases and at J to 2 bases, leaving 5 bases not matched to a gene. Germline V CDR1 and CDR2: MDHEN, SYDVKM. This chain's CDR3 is CASSLERGRPYEQYF. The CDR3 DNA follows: TGTGCCAGCAGTTTAGAGCGGGGGAGGCCCTACGAGCAGTACTTC.

In nucleotides, the CDR3 is TGTGCCAGTGCCCTTCTAGAGGATAGCAATCAGCCCCAGCATTTT. Protein: CASALLEDSNQPQHF. The V and J genes are TRBV19 and TRBJ1-5; D is unclear. The CDR3 contains 15 residues. The V and J ends lost 8 bases and 0 bases respectively, with 14 bases between them. Per germline, CDR1 LNHDA and CDR2 SQIVND (reference sequence).

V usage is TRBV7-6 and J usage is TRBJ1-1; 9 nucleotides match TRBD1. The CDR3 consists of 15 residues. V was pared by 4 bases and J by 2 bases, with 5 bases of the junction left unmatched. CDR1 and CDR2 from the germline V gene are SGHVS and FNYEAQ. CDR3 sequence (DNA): TGTGCCAGCAGCTCGGGACAGGGCCTAAACACTGAAGCTTTCTTT. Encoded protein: CASSSGQGLNTEAFF.

The CDR3 is CASSTPGQGFEQFF. The DNA of the CDR3 is TGTGCCAGCAGCACGCCGGGACAGGGTTTCGAGCAGTTCTTC. The J gene is TRBJ2-1, the V gene TRBV7-9, with 9 nucleotides matching TRBD1. Unmatched junction bases numbered 9, after V lost 5 bases and J lost 10 bases. This CDR3 has 14 amino acids. CDR1 SEHNR and CDR2 FQNEAQ come from the germline V gene (reference sequence). Full variable domain (remainder filled in from reference TRBV7-9 and TRBJ2-1): DTGVSQNPRHKITKRGQNVTFRCDPISEHNRLYWYRQTLGQGPEFLTYFQNEAQLEKSRLLSDRFSAERPKGSFSTLEIQRTEQGDSAMYLCASSTPGQGFEQFFGPGTRLTVL.

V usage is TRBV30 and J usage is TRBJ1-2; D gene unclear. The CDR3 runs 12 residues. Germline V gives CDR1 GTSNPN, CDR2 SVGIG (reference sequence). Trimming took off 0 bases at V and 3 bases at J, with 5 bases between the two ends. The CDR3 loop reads CAWSVQDYGYTF. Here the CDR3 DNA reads TGTGCCTGGAGTGTACAAGACTATGGCTACACCTTC.

The CDR3 reads CASSLVYAEETQYF. The CDR3 region has the DNA TGTGCCAGCAGCTTAGTGTATGCGGAAGAGACCCAGTACTTC. The V gene is TRBV11-2, the J gene TRBJ2-5, with D uncertain. With 1 base removed from V and 3 bases from J, the gap between germline ends came to 9 bases. The CDR3 contains 14 residues. Germline values: CDR1 SGHAT, CDR2 FQNNGV.

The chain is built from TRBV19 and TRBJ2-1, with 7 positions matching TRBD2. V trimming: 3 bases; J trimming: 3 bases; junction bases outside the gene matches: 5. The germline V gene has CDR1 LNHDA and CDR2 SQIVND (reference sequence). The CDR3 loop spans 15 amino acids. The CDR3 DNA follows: TGTGCCAGTAGTATGGGTCCGGGGGGCTACAATGAGCAGTTCTTC. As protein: CASSMGPGGYNEQFF.

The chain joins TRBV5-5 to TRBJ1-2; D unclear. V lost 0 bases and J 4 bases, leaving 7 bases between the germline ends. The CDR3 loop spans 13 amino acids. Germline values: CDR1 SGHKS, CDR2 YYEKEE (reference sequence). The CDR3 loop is CASSLGQSYGYTF. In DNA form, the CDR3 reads TGTGCCAGCAGCTTGGGACAAAGCTATGGCTACACCTTC.

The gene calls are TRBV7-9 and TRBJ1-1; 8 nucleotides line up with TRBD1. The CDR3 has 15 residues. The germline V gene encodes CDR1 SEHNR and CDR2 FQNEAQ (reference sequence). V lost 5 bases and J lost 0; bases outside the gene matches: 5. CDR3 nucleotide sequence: TGTGCCAGCAGCACCCGGGACAGGCTGAACACTGAAGCTTTCTTT. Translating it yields CASSTRDRLNTEAFF.

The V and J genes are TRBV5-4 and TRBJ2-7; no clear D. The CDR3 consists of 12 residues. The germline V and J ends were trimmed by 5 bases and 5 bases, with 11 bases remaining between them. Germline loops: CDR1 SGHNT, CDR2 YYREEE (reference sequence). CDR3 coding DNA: TGTGCCAGCAGACTTGACATGAACGAGCAGTACTTC. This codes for CASRLDMNEQYF.

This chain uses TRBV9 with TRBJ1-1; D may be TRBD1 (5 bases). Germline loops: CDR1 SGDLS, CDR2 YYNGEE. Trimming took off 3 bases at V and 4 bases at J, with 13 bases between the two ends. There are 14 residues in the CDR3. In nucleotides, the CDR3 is TGTGCCAGCAGCGCTCATCAGGGAGGCACTGAAGCTTTCTTT. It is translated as CASSAHQGGTEAFF.

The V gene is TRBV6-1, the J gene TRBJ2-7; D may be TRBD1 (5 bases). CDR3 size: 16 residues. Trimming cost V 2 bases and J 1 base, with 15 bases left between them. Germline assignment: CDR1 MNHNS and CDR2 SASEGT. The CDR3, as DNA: TGTGCCAGCAGTGAATTTGGATGGGCAGGGTCCTACGAGCAGTACTTC. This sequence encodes CASSEFGWAGSYEQYF.

Here the CDR3 reads CASSHDRDRGRRGYTF. The CDR3 coding sequence is TGTGCCAGTAGTCATGACCGGGACAGGGGGCGCCGGGGCTACACCTTC. This chain connects TRBV19 to TRBJ1-2; the match to TRBD1 covers 12 bases. The germline V gene encodes CDR1 LNHDA and CDR2 SQIVND (reference sequence). Germline trimming cut 5 bases from V and 8 bases from J; bases unmatched to any gene: 12. The CDR3 loop spans 16 amino acids.

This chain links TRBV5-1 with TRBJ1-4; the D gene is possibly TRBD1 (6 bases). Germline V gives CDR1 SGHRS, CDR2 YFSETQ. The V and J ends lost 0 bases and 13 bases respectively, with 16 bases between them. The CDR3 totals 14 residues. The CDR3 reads CASSLDNLQGRLFF. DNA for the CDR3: TGCGCCAGCAGCTTGGATAATTTACAGGGAAGACTGTTTTTT.

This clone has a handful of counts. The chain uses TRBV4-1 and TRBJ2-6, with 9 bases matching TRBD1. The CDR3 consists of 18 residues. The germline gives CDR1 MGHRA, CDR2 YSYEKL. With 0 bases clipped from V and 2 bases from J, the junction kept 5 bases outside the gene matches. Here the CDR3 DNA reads TGCGCCAGCAGCCAAGATAGGGACAGGGACACTGGGGCCAACGTCCTGACTTTC. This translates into CASSQDRDRDTGANVLTF.